A selection of T cell receptor beta chains follows, all from one sample in a study of post-analysis software for immune sequencing data. TCRdb fed the PCR reads into MiXCR, producing one record per CDR3 protein. The repertoire includes about 560,000 distinct CDR3 sequences, 44% of them detected once, and 1.7% sits in the top ten. Sequenced material: blood. These receptors originate from a girl between 10 and 17 years old with multiple sclerosis. Both conserved end residues are part of each CDR3. D genes are given only for firm matches. Not every row has a clone size; where given, it reads once, few, many or a size class.

cdr3_length	d_call	clone_size	v_call	j_call	cdr3_aa	cdr3_nt
14	NA	NA	TRBV6-5	TRBJ1-4	CASGRGPSVEKLFF	TGTGCCAGCGGTAGGGGCCCGTCCGTTGAAAAACTGTTTTTT
18	NA	NA	TRBV19	TRBJ1-2	CASSVSIPGLTGLYGYTF	TGTGCCAGTAGTGTATCTATCCCGGGACTCACTGGCCTCTATGGCTACACCTTC
15	TRBD2	NA	TRBV12-3/TRBV12-4	TRBJ2-7	CASSVTSGSSYEQYF	TGTGCCAGCAGCGTCACTAGCGGGAGTTCGTACGAGCAGTACTTC
12	NA	NA	TRBV6-2/TRBV6-3	TRBJ2-1	CASRTIQDEQFF	TGTGCCAGCAGAACCATCCAGGATGAGCAGTTCTTC
13	NA	NA	TRBV7-9	TRBJ1-2	CASSSRDGWRYTF	TGTGCCAGCAGTTCCCGAGACGGGTGGCGCTACACCTTC
14	NA	few	TRBV7-2	TRBJ2-1	CASSWAVQGGEQFF	TGTGCCAGCAGCTGGGCAGTACAGGGTGGGGAGCAGTTCTTC
15	TRBD1	few	TRBV10-3	TRBJ1-5	CAISRTGDSNQPQHF	TGTGCCATCAGTCGGACAGGAGATAGCAATCAGCCCCAGCATTTT
16	TRBD2	NA	TRBV5-1	TRBJ2-1	CASSLGSGGAHNEQFF	TGCGCCAGCAGCTTGGGGAGCGGGGGGGCCCACAATGAGCAGTTCTTC
14	TRBD2	NA	TRBV6-5	TRBJ2-7	CASRFSGGDYEQYF	TGTGCCAGCAGGTTTAGCGGGGGGGACTACGAGCAGTACTTC
19	NA	NA	TRBV7-2	TRBJ2-7	CASSGSLAGGSPSLYEQYF	TGTGCCAGCAGCGGATCCCTAGCAGGAGGGTCCCCGTCTCTCTACGAGCAGTACTTC
14	NA	once	TRBV15	TRBJ1-4	CATSRWTTGEKLFF	TGTGCCACCAGCAGGTGGACTACAGGGGAAAAACTGTTTTTT
14	TRBD2	NA	TRBV12-3/TRBV12-4	TRBJ2-7	CASTRSGSRYEQYF	TGTGCCAGCACCCGTAGCGGGAGTCGGTACGAGCAGTACTTC
14	NA	few	TRBV12-3/TRBV12-4	TRBJ2-7	CASSSQRVSYEQYF	TGTGCCAGCAGTTCTCAGCGGGTTTCCTACGAGCAGTACTTC
16	NA	few	TRBV12-3/TRBV12-4	TRBJ2-2	CASSPAATGITGELFF	TGTGCCAGCAGTCCAGCTGCCACAGGGATCACCGGGGAGCTGTTTTTT
16	NA	NA	TRBV7-8	TRBJ2-7	CASSPTVLPTLYEQYF	TGTGCCAGCAGCCCTACAGTTCTGCCGACACTTTACGAGCAGTACTTC
12	NA	NA	TRBV2	TRBJ2-1	CASSEAFDEQFF	TGTGCCAGCAGTGAGGCCTTCGATGAGCAGTTCTTC
16	NA	NA	TRBV25-1	TRBJ1-2	CASSDQAGDPLYGYTF	TGTGCCAGCAGTGACCAGGCAGGGGACCCCCTCTATGGCTACACCTTC
12	NA	few	TRBV7-2	TRBJ2-7	CASSRNTYEQYF	TGTGCCAGCAGCCGCAATACCTACGAGCAGTACTTC
16	NA	NA	TRBV7-8	TRBJ2-1	CASSRKLGLSFNEQFF	TGTGCCAGCAGCCGGAAACTAGGGTTATCGTTCAATGAGCAGTTCTTC
12	NA	few	TRBV20-1	TRBJ2-6	CSAYRGANVLTF	TGCAGTGCATACAGGGGGGCCAACGTCCTGACTTTC
12	NA	few	TRBV7-3	TRBJ2-3	CASSSFGDTQYF	TGTGCCAGCAGCTCCTTCGGAGATACGCAGTATTTT
14	NA	few	TRBV7-9	TRBJ2-7	CASSLIQDPYEQYF	TGTGCCAGCAGCTTAATCCAGGACCCCTACGAGCAGTACTTC
13	NA	NA	TRBV5-1	TRBJ2-7	CASSPWTIYEQYF	TGCGCCAGCAGCCCCTGGACTATCTACGAGCAGTACTTC
16	NA	few	TRBV4-1	TRBJ1-4	CASSQGYRPLTEKLFF	TGCGCCAGCAGCCAAGGGTACCGGCCGCTAACTGAAAAACTGTTTTTT
14	TRBD1	NA	TRBV30	TRBJ1-1	CAWSVQGARTEAFF	TGTGCCTGGAGTGTACAGGGGGCGCGAACTGAAGCTTTCTTT
16	TRBD2	few	TRBV5-1	TRBJ2-1	CASSFVLAGAVREQFF	TGCGCCAGCAGCTTCGTCCTAGCGGGAGCCGTCCGTGAGCAGTTCTTC
15	TRBD1	NA	TRBV7-9	TRBJ2-7	CASSLRDRGVYEQYF	TGTGCCAGCAGCCTCCGGGACAGGGGGGTCTACGAGCAGTACTTC
13	NA	NA	TRBV5-1	TRBJ1-5	CASSLAAGRLQHF	TGCGCCAGCAGCTTGGCGGCAGGGAGACTCCAGCATTTT
17	NA	NA	TRBV5-5	TRBJ2-1	CASSRGDVYRDQDEQFF	TGTGCCAGCAGCCGGGGGGATGTCTACAGGGACCAAGATGAGCAGTTCTTC
13	TRBD2	NA	TRBV19	TRBJ2-7	CASSRGGRHEQYF	TGTGCCAGTAGTAGGGGAGGGAGGCACGAGCAGTACTTC
15	TRBD2	NA	TRBV5-1	TRBJ2-1	CASSRGLAGLDEQFF	TGCGCCAGCAGCAGGGGACTAGCGGGGCTGGATGAGCAGTTCTTC
12	TRBD2	many	TRBV7-9	TRBJ2-7	CAGAGTSYEQYF	TGTGCCGGGGCCGGGACTAGCTACGAGCAGTACTTC
13	NA	NA	TRBV6-6	TRBJ1-2	CASRRQSIYGYTF	TGTGCCAGCAGGCGACAGAGCATATATGGCTACACCTTC
14	NA	NA	TRBV10-3	TRBJ1-2	CAISESTARDGYTF	TGTGCCATCAGTGAGTCGACCGCCCGGGACGGCTACACCTTC
15	TRBD1	NA	TRBV7-9	TRBJ2-5	CASSLAGTGIKTQYF	TGTGCCAGCAGCCTAGCCGGGACAGGGATAAAGACCCAGTACTTC
14	NA	NA	TRBV5-1	TRBJ2-3	CASSAREGTDTQYF	TGCGCCAGCTCCGCGAGGGAGGGCACAGATACGCAGTATTTT
15	TRBD2	few	TRBV4-1	TRBJ2-5	CASSQDWTSEETQYF	TGCGCCAGCAGCCAAGATTGGACTAGCGAGGAGACCCAGTACTTC
18	TRBD2	once	TRBV7-2	TRBJ2-3	CASSSLGLAGGPPDTQYF	TGTGCCAGCAGCAGCTTGGGACTAGCGGGGGGGCCCCCAGATACGCAGTATTTT
14	TRBD1	NA	TRBV6-5	TRBJ2-7	CASRDDRVQGEQYF	TGTGCCAGCAGAGATGACAGGGTGCAAGGAGAGCAGTACTTC
13	NA	few	TRBV10-3	TRBJ2-3	CAIAGTFTDTQYF	TGTGCCATCGCCGGGACTTTCACAGATACGCAGTATTTT
12	TRBD2	NA	TRBV5-1	TRBJ2-1	CASSPTGGSRIF	TGCGCCAGCAGCCCTACGGGGGGGAGTAGGATCTTC
14	NA	NA	TRBV5-1	TRBJ2-1	CASSPHFSYNEQFF	TGCGCCAGCAGCCCCCATTTCTCCTACAATGAGCAGTTCTTC
14	NA	NA	TRBV7-2	TRBJ1-1	CASSHVLANTEAFF	TGTGCCAGCAGCCATGTACTGGCGAACACTGAAGCTTTCTTT
14	NA	NA	TRBV7-7	TRBJ2-7	CVSSLEESSYEQYF	TGTGTCAGCAGCTTAGAAGAGAGCTCCTACGAGCAGTACTTC